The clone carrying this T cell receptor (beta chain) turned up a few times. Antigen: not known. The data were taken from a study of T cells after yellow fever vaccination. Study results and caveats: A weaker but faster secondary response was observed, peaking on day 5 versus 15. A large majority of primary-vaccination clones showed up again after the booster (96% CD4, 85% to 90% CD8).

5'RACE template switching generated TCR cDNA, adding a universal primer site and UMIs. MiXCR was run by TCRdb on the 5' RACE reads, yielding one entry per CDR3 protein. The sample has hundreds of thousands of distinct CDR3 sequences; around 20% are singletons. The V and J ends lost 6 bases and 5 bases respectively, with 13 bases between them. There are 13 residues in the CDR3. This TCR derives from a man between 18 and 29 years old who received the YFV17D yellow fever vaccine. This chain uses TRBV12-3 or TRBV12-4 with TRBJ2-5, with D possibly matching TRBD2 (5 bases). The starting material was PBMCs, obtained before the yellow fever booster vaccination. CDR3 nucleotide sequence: TGTGCCAGCAGCGACTATGCTAGTGAGACCCAGTACTTC. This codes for CASSDYASETQYF.